This T cell receptor beta chain was sequenced for a study of cytomegalovirus exposure and HLA in healthy donors. Study-wide context: Early on, a data release was issued that held 80 million or so unique TCRs from HLA-typed donors.

PCR involved 60 Vbeta and 13 Jbeta primers. Assay used: immunoSEQ multiplex PCR; TCRdb lists only in-frame clones, some missing. This table has under 110,000 clones, around 80% appearing once. General study results and limits: Excluded were some V segments that proved indistinguishable, including TRBV6-2 and TRBV6-3.

On this clone itself: Its antigen is unidentified.

This CDR3 has 14 amino acids. The V and J ends lost 7 bases and 5 bases respectively, with 17 bases between them. Per germline, CDR1 SQVTM and CDR2 ANQGSEA. The sequencing sample was made of PBMCs. The chain has TRBV29-1 and TRBJ2-2; D might be TRBD1 (6 bases). The sequence came from a man aged 55 to 70 in good health and CMV-seronegative. Here the CDR3 DNA reads TGCAGCGCCGTAAGGAGAGGGGGAACCGGGGAGCTGTTTTTT. Protein: CSAVRRGGTGELFF.